One T cell receptor (beta chain) is described in this entry. The antigen is not known. The entry originates in a study of cytomegalovirus exposure and HLA in healthy donors. Study-wide results and limits: Follow-up analysis seemed to connect common viral pathogens with several of the most significant clusters identified. When analyzed later, a missense DCLRE1C variant was found to be linked to TCR beta V- and J-gene trimming.

Unmatched junction bases numbered 5, after V lost 2 bases and J lost 0 bases. Per germline, CDR1 SGHTA and CDR2 FQGNSA. This CDR3 is 17 amino acids long. In the PCR, 60 Vbeta and 13 Jbeta primers were used. Using immunoSEQ multiplex PCR, the repertoire was profiled, and TCRdb retains in-frame clones only, with some absent. The sample lists 100,000 to 150,000 clones, about 85% occurring once. This receptor was obtained from a boy between 5 and 17 years old in good health and CMV-seronegative. Sequenced material: PBMCs. The rearrangement joins TRBV7-2 to TRBJ2-2, with 8 nucleotides matching TRBD1. The CDR3 DNA is TGTGCCAGCAGCTTAAGGACAGGGACCGCGAACACCGGGGAGCTGTTTTTT. Translated: CASSLRTGTANTGELFF.